This T cell receptor beta chain emerged from a study of cytomegalovirus exposure and HLA in healthy donors. Turning to this clone: What it binds is unknown.

Whole-study results and caveats: The study put 150 to 200 TCR beta chains on its list as cytomegalovirus-associated. Indistinguishable V segments, including TRBV6-2 and TRBV6-3, were excluded. Later analysis identified 15,000 to 20,000 TCR beta sequences associated with HLA alleles, using a false discovery rate threshold of 0.05.

The junction had 7 bases not matched to a gene; V was cut back by 4 bases and J by 5 bases. Per germline, CDR1 SGHRS and CDR2 YFSETQ. The CDR3 runs 14 residues. Primers included in the PCR were 60 Vbeta and 13 Jbeta primers. Some clones are missing from TCRdb's copy, which holds only in-frame ones; the method was immunoSEQ multiplex PCR. The sample carries 75,000 to 100,000 clones, around 77% recorded once. The source is a man aged 40-49 years in good health and CMV-seronegative. V is TRBV5-1 and J is TRBJ2-5; 8 bases align to TRBD2. The sequencing sample was made of PBMCs. CDR3 loop: CASSNTGGRETQYF. The CDR3 bases are TGCGCCAGCAGCAACACGGGGGGGAGGGAGACCCAGTACTTC.